The 21 T cell receptor beta chains below were found in one sample sequenced in a study of blood T cell repertoires in COVID-19. Only in-frame clones appear in the TCRdb table, and some are missing; sequencing was by immunoSEQ multiplex PCR. The sample carries around 94,000 clones, 87% recorded once. The specimen sequenced was peripheral blood. The source of these receptors is a man aged 45 to 65 with active COVID-19.

The chain couples TRBV5-1 to TRBJ1-1; unclear D gene. The germline V and J ends were trimmed by 5 bases and 1 base, with 6 bases remaining between them. CDR1 and CDR2 from the germline V gene are SGHRS and YFSETQ. This CDR3 contains 12 residues. The DNA for the CDR3 is TGCGCCAGCAGTATAGAGAACACTGAAGCTTTCTTT. Translating gives CASSIENTEAFF.

The genes are TRBV19 and TRBJ1-5, with a weak D call TRBD1 (5 bases). Germline V lookup: CDR1 LNHDA, CDR2 SQIVND (reference sequence). Deletions cut 9 bases from V and 7 bases from J, with 22 bases between. The CDR3 length is 15 residues. The CDR3 here is CASSRDWTPTQPQHF. The CDR3 DNA reads TGTGCCAGCAGCCGGGACTGGACCCCCACACAGCCCCAGCATTTT.

The chain combines TRBV24-1 with TRBJ2-3; TRBD2 is a possible D gene (7 bases). The germline CDR1 and CDR2 sequences are KGHDR and SFDVKD. The CDR3 contains 15 residues. Deletions cut 7 bases from V and 1 base from J, with 14 bases between. This chain's CDR3 is CATSEGGVRTDTQYF. The CDR3 nucleotides read TGTGCCACCAGCGAAGGGGGGGTACGCACAGATACGCAGTATTTT.

The V and J genes are TRBV7-3 and TRBJ2-2; D is possibly TRBD2 (6 bases). V was trimmed by 3 bases and J by 4 bases, leaving 9 bases between them. The CDR3 is 14 residues long. Germline CDR1 reads SGHTA; CDR2 reads FQGTGA. The CDR3 spells CASSFGGSTGELFF. The CDR3, as DNA: TGTGCCAGCAGCTTTGGGGGGAGCACCGGGGAGCTGTTTTTT.

V usage is TRBV7-8 and J usage is TRBJ2-3; D is unclear. Germline V gene data show CDR1 as SGHVS and CDR2 as FQNEAQ. V was shortened by 2 bases and J by 4 bases, with 7 bases between the two germline ends. CDR3 length equals 13 residues. This CDR3 reads CASSLILADTQYF. In nucleotides, the CDR3 is TGTGCCAGCAGCTTAATCTTAGCAGATACGCAGTATTTT.

J is TRBJ1-3 and V is TRBV9, with D uncertain. The CDR3 is 17 residues long. V was shortened by 0 bases and J by 4 bases, with 17 bases between the two germline ends. The germline CDR1 and CDR2 sequences are SGDLS and YYNGEE. Written as DNA, the CDR3 is TGTGCCAGCAGCGTAGCGTTTGGAGACTACCAGGGAAACACCATATATTTT. It yields the protein CASSVAFGDYQGNTIYF.

V and J are TRBV7-9 and TRBJ2-3; TRBD2 agrees at 13 bases. Per the germline V gene, CDR1 is SEHNR and CDR2 is FQNEAQ (reference sequence). CDR3 size: 17 residues. V dropped 2 bases and J dropped 6; count of bases not matched to a gene: 8. Written as DNA, the CDR3 is TGTGCCAGCAGCTTACCGACTAGCGGGGGGCCGATGGATACGCAGTATTTT. Its protein is CASSLPTSGGPMDTQYF.

The chain links TRBV18 to TRBJ2-7; D is perhaps TRBD1 (6 bases). V lost 3 bases and J 3 bases, leaving 21 bases between the germline ends. CDR1 is KGHSH and CDR2 is LQKENI in the germline V gene. The CDR3 sequence is 17 residues long. The CDR3 DNA sequence: TGTGCCAGCTCACCTCCTAGCTGGGACAACGAGTACTACGAGCAGTACTTC. This encodes CASSPPSWDNEYYEQYF.

The rearrangement uses TRBV11-1 and TRBJ2-1, with no clear D. Germline V gene lookup returns CDR1 SGHAT and CDR2 FQDESV (reference sequence). CDR3 size: 13 residues. The V and J ends lost 2 bases and 7 bases respectively, with 9 bases between them. CDR3 nucleotides: TGTGCCAGCAGCTTAAATTCCCAGAATGAGCAGTTCTTC. This encodes CASSLNSQNEQFF.

This clone was seen a single time. V gene TRBV21-1 combines with J gene TRBJ2-5; the table names TRBD2, a call not compared with the DNA. TRBV21-1 corresponds to a pseudogene. The CDR3 has 13 amino acids. The CDR3 sequence is CASSTLTQETQYF. CDR3 bases: TGTGCCAGCAGCACACTAACACAAGAGACCCAGTACTTC.

V usage is TRBV19 and J usage is TRBJ2-7; perhaps TRBD2 as D (6 bases). The CDR3 contains 13 residues. CDR1 is LNHDA and CDR2 is SQIVND in the germline V gene (reference sequence). Trimming cost V 3 bases and J 4 bases, with 10 bases left between them. CDR3 in DNA: TGTGCCAGTAGTATTCCAGGGAGGTACGAGCAGTACTTC. It yields the protein CASSIPGRYEQYF.

The gene calls are TRBV29-1 and TRBJ1-1, with TRBD1 matching over 11 bases. Trimming cost V 4 bases and J 2 bases; bases outside gene matches: 3. The CDR3 totals 14 residues. Germline CDR1 reads SQVTM; CDR2 reads ANQGSEA. CDR3 DNA: TGCAGCGTTGGAAGGACAGGGGGCAACACTGAAGCTTTCTTT. Encoded protein: CSVGRTGGNTEAFF. The variable domain in full, completed from reference TRBV29-1 and TRBJ1-1, reads SAVISQKPSRDICQRGTSLTIQCQVDSQVTMMFWYRQQPGQSLTLIATANQGSEATYESGFVIDKFPISRPNLTFSTLTVSNMSPEDSSIYLCSVGRTGGNTEAFFGQGTRLTVV.

The chain is built from TRBV7-9 and TRBJ1-1, with D perhaps TRBD1 (6 bases). Per the germline V gene, CDR1 is SEHNR and CDR2 is FQNEAQ (reference sequence). CDR3 length: 16 residues. V was shortened by 5 bases and J by 3 bases, with 19 bases between the two germline ends. The CDR3 is CASSRPKGGLDTEAFF. The CDR3 DNA sequence: TGTGCCAGCAGCCGGCCCAAGGGGGGGCTAGACACTGAAGCTTTCTTT.

This chain joins TRBV2 and TRBJ2-7; D may be TRBD2 (7 bases). CDR1 and CDR2 (germline): SNHLY, FYNNEI. This CDR3 has 14 residues. V dropped 6 bases and J dropped 6 bases, with 18 bases sitting between them. The CDR3 DNA reads as TGTGCCAGCAGATACAGGGAGGGTAGCTTCGAGCAGTACTTC. Translated, it gives CASRYREGSFEQYF.

In its sample, this clone was seen once. The rearrangement links TRBV7-9 to TRBJ1-4, with a weak D call TRBD1 (5 bases). V was clipped by 4 bases and J by 8 bases, with 14 bases between them. The CDR3 covers 14 residues. CDR1 is SEHNR and CDR2 is FQNEAQ in the germline V gene (reference sequence). The CDR3, as DNA: TGTGCCAGCAGCTCTAAAAGGGGAAGGGAAAAACTGTTTTTT. Protein: CASSSKRGREKLFF.

The V gene is TRBV14, the J gene TRBJ1-1; a weak D match, TRBD1 (5 bases). The germline V and J ends were trimmed by 2 bases and 6 bases, with 13 bases remaining between them. This CDR3 has 14 residues. The germline gives CDR1 SGHDN, CDR2 FVKESK. The CDR3 region has the DNA TGTGCCAGCAGCCAATGGCAGGGTAATCCTGAAGCTTTCTTT. This codes for CASSQWQGNPEAFF.

The rearrangement joins TRBV27 to TRBJ2-5; TRBD2 matches 10 bases. CDR3 length: 18 amino acids. V gave up 3 bases and J gave up 2 bases; unmatched junction bases: 12. Germline values: CDR1 MNHEY, CDR2 SMNVEV (reference sequence). CDR3: CASSFRPLLAGRQETQYF. The CDR3 DNA follows: TGTGCCAGCAGTTTCCGGCCCCTACTAGCGGGGAGACAAGAGACCCAGTACTTC.

This clone occurred a few times. The chain has TRBV5-8 and TRBJ2-2, with 8 nucleotides matching TRBD1. The CDR3 sequence is 16 residues long. Per germline, CDR1 SGHTS and CDR2 YDEGEE. V was clipped by 4 bases and J by 7 bases; unmatched bases: 12. As DNA, the CDR3 is TGTGCCAGCAGCCTATATCAGCGGACAGGGAACGGGGAGCTGTTTTTT. This encodes CASSLYQRTGNGELFF. The full variable domain, with the rest looked up from reference TRBV5-8 and TRBJ2-2, is EAGVTQSPTHLIKTRGQQATLRCSPISGHTSVYWYQQALGLGLQFLLWYDEGEERNRGNFPPRFSGRQFPNYSSELNVNALELEDSALYLCASSLYQRTGNGELFFGEGSRLTVL.

The J gene is TRBJ1-1, the V gene TRBV25-1; no firm D call. Germline V lookup: CDR1 MGHDK, CDR2 SYGVNS. With 7 bases removed from V and 5 bases from J, the gap between germline ends came to 17 bases. CDR3 size: 14 residues. CDR3 loop: CASTALGGMTEAFF. The DNA of the CDR3 is TGTGCCAGCACCGCTTTAGGAGGGATGACTGAAGCTTTCTTT.

The gene calls are TRBV11-3 and TRBJ2-2, with D unclear. The CDR3 has 13 amino acids. Trimming cost V 1 base and J 4 bases, with 4 bases left between them. The germline gives CDR1 SGHNT, CDR2 YENEEA. The CDR3 loop is CASSLAITGELFF. CDR3 nucleotide sequence: TGTGCCAGCAGCTTAGCTATCACCGGGGAGCTGTTTTTT. Full variable domain (rest looked up from reference TRBV11-3 and TRBJ2-2): EAGVVQSPRYKIIEKKQPVAFWCNPISGHNTLYWYLQNLGQGPELLIRYENEEAVDDSQLPKDRFSAERLKGVDSTLKIQPAELGDSAVYLCASSLAITGELFFGEGSRLTVL.

J is TRBJ2-1 and V is TRBV9; TRBD2 matches 9 bases. Germline V CDR1 and CDR2: SGDLS, YYNGEE. Unmatched junction bases numbered 11, after V lost 4 bases and J lost 6 bases. The CDR3 runs to 16 residues. The CDR3 spells CASSLFRRGGSNEQFF. The CDR3 DNA is TGTGCCAGCAGCCTCTTTAGGCGGGGGGGGTCCAATGAGCAGTTCTTC.